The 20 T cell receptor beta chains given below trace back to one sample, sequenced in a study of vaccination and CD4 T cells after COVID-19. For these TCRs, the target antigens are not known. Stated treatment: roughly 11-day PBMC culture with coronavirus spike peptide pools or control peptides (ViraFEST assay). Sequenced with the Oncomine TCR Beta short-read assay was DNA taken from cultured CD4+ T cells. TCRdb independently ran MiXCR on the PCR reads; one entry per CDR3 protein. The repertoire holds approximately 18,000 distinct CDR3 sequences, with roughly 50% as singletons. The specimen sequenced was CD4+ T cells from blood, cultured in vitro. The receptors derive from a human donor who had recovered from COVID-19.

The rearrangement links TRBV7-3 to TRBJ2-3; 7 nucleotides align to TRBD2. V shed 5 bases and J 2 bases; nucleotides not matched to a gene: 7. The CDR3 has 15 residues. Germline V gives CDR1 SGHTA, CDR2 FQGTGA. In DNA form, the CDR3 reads TGTGCCAGCAGCCTACTAGCGATGTTCACAGATACGCAGTATTTT. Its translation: CASSLLAMFTDTQYF.

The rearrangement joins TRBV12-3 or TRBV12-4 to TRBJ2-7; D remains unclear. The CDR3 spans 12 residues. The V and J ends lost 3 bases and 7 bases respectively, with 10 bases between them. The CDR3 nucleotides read TGTGCCAGCAGTTTTGTAGGTGGTGAGCAGTACTTC. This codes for CASSFVGGEQYF.

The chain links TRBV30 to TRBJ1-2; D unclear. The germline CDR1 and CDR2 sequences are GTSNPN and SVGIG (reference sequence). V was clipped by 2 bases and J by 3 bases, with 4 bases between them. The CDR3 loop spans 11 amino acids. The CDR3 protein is CAWSRDYGYTF. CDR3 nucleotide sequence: TGTGCCTGGAGTAGGGACTATGGCTACACCTTC.

The CDR3 region has the DNA TGCGCCAGCAGCCTGGATTCCGGGGGCTGGACTGAAGCTTTCTTT. It translates to CASSLDSGGWTEAFF. The chain joins TRBV5-1 to TRBJ1-1; possibly TRBD1 for D (6 bases). Germline loops: CDR1 SGHRS, CDR2 YFSETQ. CDR3 length: 15 residues. Trimming stripped 4 bases from V and 5 bases from J, with 18 bases between.

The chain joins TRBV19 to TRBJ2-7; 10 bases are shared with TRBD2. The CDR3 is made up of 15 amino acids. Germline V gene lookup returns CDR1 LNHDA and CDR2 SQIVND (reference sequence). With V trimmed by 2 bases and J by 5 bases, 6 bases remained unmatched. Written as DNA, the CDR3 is TGTGCCAGTAGTATACGGCTAGCGGGAGCGAACGAGCAGTACTTC. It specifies CASSIRLAGANEQYF.

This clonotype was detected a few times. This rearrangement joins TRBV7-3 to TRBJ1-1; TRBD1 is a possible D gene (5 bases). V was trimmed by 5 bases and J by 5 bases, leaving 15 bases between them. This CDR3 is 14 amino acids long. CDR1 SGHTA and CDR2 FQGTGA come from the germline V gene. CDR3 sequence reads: CASSTRAGGTEAFF. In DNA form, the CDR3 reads TGTGCCAGCAGCACGCGGGCCGGGGGGACTGAAGCTTTCTTT.

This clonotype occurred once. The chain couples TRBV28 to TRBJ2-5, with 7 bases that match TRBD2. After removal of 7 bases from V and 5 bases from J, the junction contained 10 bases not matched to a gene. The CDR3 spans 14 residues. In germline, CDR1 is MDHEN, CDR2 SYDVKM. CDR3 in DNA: TGTGCCAGCACCCCCCGGAAGCGGGACGAGACCCAGTACTTC. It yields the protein CASTPRKRDETQYF.

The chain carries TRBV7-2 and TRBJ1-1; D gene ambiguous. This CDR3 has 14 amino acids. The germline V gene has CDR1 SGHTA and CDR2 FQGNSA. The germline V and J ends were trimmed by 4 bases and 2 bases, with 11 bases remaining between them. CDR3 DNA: TGTGCCAGCAGCTCCCTCGGGGTTAACACTGAAGCTTTCTTT. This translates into CASSSLGVNTEAFF.

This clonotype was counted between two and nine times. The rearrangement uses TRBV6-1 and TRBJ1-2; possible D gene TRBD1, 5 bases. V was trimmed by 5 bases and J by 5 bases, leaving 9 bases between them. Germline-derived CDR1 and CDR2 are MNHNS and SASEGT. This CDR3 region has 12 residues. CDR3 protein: CASSIWTYGYTF. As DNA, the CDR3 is TGTGCCAGCAGTATCTGGACATATGGCTACACCTTC.

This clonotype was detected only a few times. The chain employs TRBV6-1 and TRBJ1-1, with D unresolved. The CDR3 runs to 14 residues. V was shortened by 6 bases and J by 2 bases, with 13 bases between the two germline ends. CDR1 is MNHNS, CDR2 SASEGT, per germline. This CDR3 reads CASSPWTDNTEAFF. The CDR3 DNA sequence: TGTGCCAGCAGCCCGTGGACGGATAACACTGAAGCTTTCTTT.

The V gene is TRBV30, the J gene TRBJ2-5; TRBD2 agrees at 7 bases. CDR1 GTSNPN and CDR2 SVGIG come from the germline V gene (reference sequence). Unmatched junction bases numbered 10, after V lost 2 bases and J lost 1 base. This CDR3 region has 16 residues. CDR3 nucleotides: TGTGCCTGGAGTAGCCTACTAGCGACCCGCCAAGAGACCCAGTACTTC. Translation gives CAWSSLLATRQETQYF.

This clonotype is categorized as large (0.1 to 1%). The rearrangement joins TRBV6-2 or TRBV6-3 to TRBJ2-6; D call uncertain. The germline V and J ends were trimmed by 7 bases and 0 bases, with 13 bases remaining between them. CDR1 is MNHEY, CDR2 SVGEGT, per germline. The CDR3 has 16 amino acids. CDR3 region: CASTPDGFSGANVLTF. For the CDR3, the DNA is TGTGCCAGCACCCCGGACGGATTCTCTGGGGCCAACGTCCTGACTTTC.

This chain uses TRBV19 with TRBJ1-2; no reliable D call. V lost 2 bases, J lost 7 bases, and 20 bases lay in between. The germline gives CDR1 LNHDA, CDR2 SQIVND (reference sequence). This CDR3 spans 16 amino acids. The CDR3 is CASSIRAVKDVAGYTF. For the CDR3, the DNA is TGTGCCAGTAGTATAAGGGCGGTTAAAGATGTGGCTGGCTACACCTTC. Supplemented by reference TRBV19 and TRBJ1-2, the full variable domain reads DGGITQSPKYLFRKEGQNVTLSCEQNLNHDAMYWYRQDPGQGLRLIYYSQIVNDFQKGDIAEGYSVSREKKESFPLTVTSAQKNPTAFYLCASSIRAVKDVAGYTFGSGTRLTVV.

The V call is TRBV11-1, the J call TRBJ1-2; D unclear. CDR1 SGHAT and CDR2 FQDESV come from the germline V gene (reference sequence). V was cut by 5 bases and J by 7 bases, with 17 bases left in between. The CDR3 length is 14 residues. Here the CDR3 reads CASSQLFQSSGYTF. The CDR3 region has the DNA TGTGCCAGCAGCCAACTCTTCCAATCAAGTGGCTACACCTTC.

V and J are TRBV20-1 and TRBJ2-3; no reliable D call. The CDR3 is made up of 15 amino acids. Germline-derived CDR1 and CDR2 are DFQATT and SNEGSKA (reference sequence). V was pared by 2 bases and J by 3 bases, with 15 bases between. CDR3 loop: CSARRLGRVTDTQYF. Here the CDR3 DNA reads TGCAGTGCTAGACGACTTGGACGGGTTACAGATACGCAGTATTTT.

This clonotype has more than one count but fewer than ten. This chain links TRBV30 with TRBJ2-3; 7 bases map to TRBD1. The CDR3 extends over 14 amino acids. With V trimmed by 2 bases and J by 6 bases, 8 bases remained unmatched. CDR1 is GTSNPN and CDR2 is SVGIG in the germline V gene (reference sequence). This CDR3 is CAWSLGTARDTQYF. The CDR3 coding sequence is TGTGCCTGGAGTCTTGGGACAGCTCGGGATACGCAGTATTTT.

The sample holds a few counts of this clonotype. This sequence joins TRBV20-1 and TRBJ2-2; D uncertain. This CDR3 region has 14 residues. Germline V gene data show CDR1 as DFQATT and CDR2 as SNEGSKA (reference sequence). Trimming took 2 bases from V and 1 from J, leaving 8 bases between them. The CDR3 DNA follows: TGCAGTGCTAGAAGGCTTTTGAACACCGGGGAGCTGTTTTTT. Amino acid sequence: CSARRLLNTGELFF.

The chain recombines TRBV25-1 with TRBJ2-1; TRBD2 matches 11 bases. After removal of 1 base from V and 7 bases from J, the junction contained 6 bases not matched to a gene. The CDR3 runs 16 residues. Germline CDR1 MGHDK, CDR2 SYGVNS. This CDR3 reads CASSEWAASGRNEQFF. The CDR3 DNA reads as TGTGCCAGCAGTGAATGGGCGGCTAGCGGGAGGAATGAGCAGTTCTTC.

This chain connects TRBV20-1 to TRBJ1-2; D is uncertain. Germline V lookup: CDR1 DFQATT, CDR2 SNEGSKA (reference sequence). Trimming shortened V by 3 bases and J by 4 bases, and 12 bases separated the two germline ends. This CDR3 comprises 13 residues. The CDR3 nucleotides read TGCAGTGCTAGCCTTGGGATGCGCTATGGCTACACCTTC. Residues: CSASLGMRYGYTF.

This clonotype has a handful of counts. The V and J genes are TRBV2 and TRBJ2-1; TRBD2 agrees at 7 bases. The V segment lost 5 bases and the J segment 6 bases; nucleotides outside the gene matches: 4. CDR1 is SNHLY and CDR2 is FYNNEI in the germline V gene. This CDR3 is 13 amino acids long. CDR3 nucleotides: TGTGCCAGCAGTCGGGGGGTCAGCAATGAGCAGTTCTTC. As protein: CASSRGVSNEQFF.